The next 25 T cell receptor beta chains were all read from a single sample in a study of cytomegalovirus exposure and HLA in healthy donors. The PCR was carried out with 60 Vbeta primers and 13 Jbeta primers. Sequencing used immunoSEQ multiplex PCR; TCRdb keeps in-frame clones, though not all of them. The sample shows some 140,000 clones, around three fifths of them seen only once. The sequencing sample was made of PBMCs. These receptors were collected from a woman aged 40 to 50 in good health and CMV-seronegative.

This clone was seen only a few times. The CDR3 is CASSVALTSGGINEQFF. The CDR3 DNA reads TGTGCCAGCAGCGTAGCCTTGACTAGCGGGGGGATCAATGAGCAGTTCTTC. The rearrangement joins TRBV9 to TRBJ2-1; TRBD2 agrees at 13 bases. V shed 0 bases and J 6 bases; nucleotides not matched to a gene: 6. Germline-derived CDR1 and CDR2 are SGDLS and YYNGEE. The CDR3 is 17 amino acids.

The J gene is TRBJ2-3, the V gene TRBV2; 8 bases agree with TRBD2. The junction had 4 bases not matched to a gene; V was cut back by 4 bases and J by 1 base. The CDR3 spans 15 residues. Germline loops: CDR1 SNHLY, CDR2 FYNNEI. CDR3 in amino acids: CASSVRAGGTDTQYF. The CDR3 nucleotides read TGTGCCAGCAGTGTACGAGCGGGGGGCACAGATACGCAGTATTTT.

Only a few counts were recorded for this clone. The V call is TRBV30, the J call TRBJ2-2; perhaps TRBD1 as D (5 bases). V lost 5 bases and J 3 bases, leaving 10 bases between the germline ends. The CDR3 consists of 13 residues. Germline assignment: CDR1 GTSNPN and CDR2 SVGIG (reference sequence). CDR3 amino acids: CAWDSEDTGELFF. The CDR3 bases are TGTGCCTGGGACAGCGAGGACACCGGGGAGCTGTTTTTT.

The gene calls are TRBV7-2 and TRBJ1-6; D unresolved. The CDR3 consists of 15 residues. V was cut by 1 base and J by 9 bases, with 13 bases left in between. Germline loops: CDR1 SGHTA, CDR2 FQGNSA. The CDR3 here is CASSLEPGLGSPLHF. The CDR3 nucleotides read TGTGCCAGCAGCTTAGAACCGGGGTTGGGTTCACCCCTCCACTTT.

This sequence joins TRBV27 and TRBJ2-7; D is possibly TRBD1 (6 bases). CDR1 and CDR2 (germline): MNHEY, SMNVEV (reference sequence). V was cut by 1 base and J by 6 bases, with 10 bases left in between. The CDR3 consists of 13 residues. The CDR3 nucleotides are TGTGCCAGCAGTTTATACGGGACAACCGAGCAGTACTTC. Amino acids: CASSLYGTTEQYF.

The V and J genes are TRBV30 and TRBJ1-1; 7 bases line up with TRBD1. The junction had 10 bases not matched to a gene; V was cut back by 4 bases and J by 2 bases. This CDR3 comprises 15 residues. Looked up from germline, CDR1 is GTSNPN and CDR2 is SVGIG (reference sequence). This chain's CDR3 is CAWKNLGGLNTEAFF. The DNA of the CDR3 is TGTGCCTGGAAAAATTTAGGGGGCCTTAACACTGAAGCTTTCTTT.

CDR3: CASSQPTGVEQPQHF. The CDR3 DNA sequence: TGTGCCAGCAGTCAGCCGACAGGGGTAGAGCAGCCCCAGCATTTT. The chain couples TRBV6-6 to TRBJ1-5, with TRBD1 matching over 8 bases. Germline CDR1 reads MNHNY; CDR2 reads SVGAGI (reference sequence). The CDR3 runs 15 residues. Trimming cost V 5 bases and J 7 bases; bases outside gene matches: 10.

In regard to this clone: This same CDR3 is encoded by further DNA sequences in the sample. V and J are TRBV19 and TRBJ1-1, with D maybe TRBD1 (5 bases). Per the germline V gene, CDR1 is LNHDA and CDR2 is SQIVND (reference sequence). V lost 5 bases to trimming and J lost 1 base, with 11 bases between them. The CDR3 runs to 14 residues. The CDR3 is CASSRQLKNTEAFF. In nucleotides, the CDR3 is TGTGCCAGTAGTCGACAGCTTAAGAACACTGAAGCTTTCTTT.

The table lists this clone with a few counts. The genes are TRBV27 and TRBJ2-1; TRBD1 might be the D (7 bases). The CDR3 runs to 11 residues. Trimming left V 6 bases short and J 14 bases short, with 14 bases between. The germline V gene has CDR1 MNHEY and CDR2 SMNVEV (reference sequence). DNA of the CDR3: TGTGCCAGCAGGAGGAGGGGGCGGAAGTTCTTC. This codes for CASRRRGRKFF.

This clone was seen once. The chain has TRBV19 and TRBJ1-2, with 9 bases fitting TRBD1. Germline CDR1 and CDR2: LNHDA and SQIVND (reference sequence). The CDR3 consists of 15 residues. V was pared by 8 bases and J by 2 bases, with 9 bases of the junction left unmatched. The CDR3 coding sequence is TGTGCCAGTCTAATACCGGGACAGGGAAACTATGGCTACACCTTC. Residues: CASLIPGQGNYGYTF.

The chain is built from TRBV4-2 and TRBJ1-3; D is uncertain. The CDR3 is made up of 12 amino acids. Germline CDR1 LGHNA, CDR2 YNFKEQ. The germline V and J ends were trimmed by 2 bases and 5 bases, with 4 bases remaining between them. For the CDR3, the DNA is TGTGCCAGCAGCCAACAAAGAAACACCATATATTTT. As protein: CASSQQRNTIYF.

This clone has just a few counts. V gene TRBV7-2 combines with J gene TRBJ2-5; 9 bases line up with TRBD1. V lost 6 bases, J lost 1 base, and 6 bases stayed unmatched. This CDR3 contains 15 residues. Germline assignment: CDR1 SGHTA and CDR2 FQGNSA. CDR3 bases: TGTGCCAGCAGGCTTGACAGGGGGACCCAAGAGACCCAGTACTTC. Translated, it gives CASRLDRGTQETQYF.

This chain links TRBV10-2 with TRBJ2-5; 14 nucleotides align to TRBD2. V lost 4 bases, J lost 4 bases, and 5 bases stayed unmatched. The CDR3 runs to 16 residues. Per the germline V gene, CDR1 is WSHSY and CDR2 is SAAADI. CDR3 coding DNA: TGCGCCAGCAGTGGGGAGACTAGCGGGGGGGCAGAGACCCAGTACTTC. Translated, it gives CASSGETSGGAETQYF.

V and J are TRBV7-9 and TRBJ2-7; maybe TRBD2 (5 bases). The V end lost 7 bases, the J end lost 7 bases, and 20 bases lay between the germline ends. The CDR3 loop spans 14 amino acids. Germline loops: CDR1 SEHNR, CDR2 FQNEAQ (reference sequence). CDR3 loop: CASTLGLTSEEQYF. CDR3 DNA: TGTGCCAGCACCCTCGGACTCACATCGGAAGAGCAGTACTTC.

The chain is built from TRBV27 and TRBJ1-2; perhaps TRBD1 as D (5 bases). Trimming removed 2 bases from V and 7 bases from J, with 11 bases in between. Germline values: CDR1 MNHEY, CDR2 SMNVEV (reference sequence). The CDR3 covers 13 residues. CDR3 DNA: TGTGCCAGCAGTTTAAATGGAAGGGGTGGCTACACCTTC. Encoded protein: CASSLNGRGGYTF.

This clone has only one observation. CDR3 region: CASSEYLGYGYTF. In DNA form, the CDR3 reads TGTGCCAGCAGTGAATACCTAGGCTATGGCTACACCTTC. The chain recombines TRBV2 with TRBJ1-2; D remains ambiguous. Germline V lookup: CDR1 SNHLY, CDR2 FYNNEI. This CDR3 has 13 residues. The ends were cut back, 2 bases at V and 4 bases at J, with 8 bases in the middle. Full variable domain (remainder filled in from reference TRBV2 and TRBJ1-2): EPEVTQTPSHQVTQMGQEVILRCVPISNHLYFYWYRQILGQKVEFLVSFYNNEISEKSEIFDDQFSVERPDGSNFTLKIRSTKLEDSAMYFCASSEYLGYGYTFGSGTRLTVV.

This chain joins TRBV29-1 and TRBJ2-5, with TRBD2 matching 8 bases. The length of the CDR3 is 13 residues. V shed 5 bases, J shed 5 bases, and the junction held 7 bases outside the gene matches. Germline V gene data show CDR1 as SQVTM and CDR2 as ANQGSEA. The CDR3 spells CSVRGLAKETQYF. DNA for the CDR3: TGCAGCGTTCGAGGACTAGCAAAGGAGACCCAGTACTTC.

A few counts support this clone. The chain has TRBV9 and TRBJ1-2; D unresolved. From germline, CDR1 is SGDLS and CDR2 YYNGEE. V dropped 3 bases and J dropped 7 bases, with 19 bases sitting between them. This CDR3 region has 15 residues. The CDR3 bases are TGTGCCAGCAGCGCCTCCCTCTGGGCGGGAGGTGGCTACACCTTC. This codes for CASSASLWAGGGYTF.

The chain carries TRBV4-1 and TRBJ1-1; 7 bases are shared with TRBD1. After removal of 6 bases from V and 0 bases from J, the junction contained 16 bases not matched to a gene. CDR1 MGHRA and CDR2 YSYEKL come from the germline V gene. This CDR3 is 18 amino acids long. The CDR3 DNA sequence: TGCGCCAGCAGAGGCTTCGACAGGGAGATCCCGATGAACACTGAAGCTTTCTTT. It encodes CASRGFDREIPMNTEAFF.

The gene calls are TRBV30 and TRBJ1-3; 8 positions match TRBD1. The CDR3 has 15 residues. Germline CDR1 reads GTSNPN; CDR2 reads SVGIG (reference sequence). The V segment lost 2 bases and the J segment 4 bases; nucleotides outside the gene matches: 7. CDR3 loop: CAWSPPGQGGNTIYF. The CDR3 DNA reads as TGTGCCTGGAGTCCCCCTGGACAGGGAGGAAACACCATATATTTT.

This clone was seen only a few times. The gene calls are TRBV30 and TRBJ1-6; weak D call: TRBD1 (6 bases). The V end lost 2 bases, the J end lost 10 bases, and 12 bases lay between the germline ends. This CDR3 has 13 residues. Germline-derived CDR1 and CDR2 are GTSNPN and SVGIG (reference sequence). Written as DNA, the CDR3 is TGTGCCTGGAGTAGGGGGATGGACTCACCCCTCCACTTT. Its protein product is CAWSRGMDSPLHF.

In regard to this clone: This sample also contains other DNA sequences that code for the same CDR3. The chain couples TRBV27 to TRBJ2-7; no reliable D call. Per the germline V gene, CDR1 is MNHEY and CDR2 is SMNVEV (reference sequence). The CDR3 consists of 11 residues. Trimming removed 4 bases at V and 2 bases at J, with 3 bases between. The CDR3 sequence: CASSSTYEQYF. CDR3 in DNA: TGTGCCAGCAGTTCTACCTACGAGCAGTACTTC.

The chain carries TRBV30 and TRBJ2-7; 8 nucleotides agree with TRBD2. Trimming removed 0 bases from V and 2 bases from J; junction bases left unmatched: 15. CDR1 is GTSNPN, CDR2 SVGIG, per germline (reference sequence). This CDR3 has 18 residues. The CDR3: CAWSVPLWRRGVAYEQYF. The CDR3 DNA follows: TGTGCCTGGAGTGTACCCCTATGGCGGCGGGGGGTTGCCTACGAGCAGTACTTC.

This rearrangement joins TRBV28 to TRBJ1-1, with 7 bases fitting TRBD1. With 4 bases clipped from V and 8 bases from J, the junction kept 10 bases outside the gene matches. This CDR3 spans 14 amino acids. Germline loops: CDR1 MDHEN, CDR2 SYDVKM. The CDR3 DNA sequence: TGTGCCAGCAGTTACACAGGACAGGTATGGGAAGCTTTCTTT. It codes for CASSYTGQVWEAFF.

The chain recombines TRBV19 with TRBJ1-2; no clear D gene. The CDR3 contains 13 residues. CDR1 LNHDA and CDR2 SQIVND come from the germline V gene (reference sequence). V was trimmed by 8 bases and J by 0 bases, leaving 10 bases between them. CDR3 loop: CASSLLTNYGYTF. Written as DNA, the CDR3 is TGTGCCAGTTCCTTACTCACTAACTATGGCTACACCTTC.